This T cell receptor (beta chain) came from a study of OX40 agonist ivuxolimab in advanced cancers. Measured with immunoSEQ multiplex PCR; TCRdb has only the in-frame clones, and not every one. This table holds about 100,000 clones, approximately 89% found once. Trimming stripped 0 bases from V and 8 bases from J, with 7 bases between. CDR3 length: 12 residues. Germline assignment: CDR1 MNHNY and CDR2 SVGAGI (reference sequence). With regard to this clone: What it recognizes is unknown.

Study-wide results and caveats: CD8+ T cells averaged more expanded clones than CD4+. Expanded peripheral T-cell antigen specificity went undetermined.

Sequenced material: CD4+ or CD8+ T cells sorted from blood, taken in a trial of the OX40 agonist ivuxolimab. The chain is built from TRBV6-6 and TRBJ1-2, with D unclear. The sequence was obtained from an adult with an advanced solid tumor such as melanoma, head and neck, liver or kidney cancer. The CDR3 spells CASSYSGLGYTF. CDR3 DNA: TGTGCCAGCAGTTACTCAGGGTTAGGCTACACCTTC.